The entry below describes one T cell receptor beta chain. Its matching antigen is unknown. The data derive from a study of cytomegalovirus exposure and HLA in healthy donors. Study-level points and caveats: Relative to the approximately 680-donor mean, N-insertions were reportedly fewer in an Asian-associated ancestry cluster in a later analysis. For presence/absence analyses, sequencing depth was assumed to be roughly uniform across donors.

CDR1 and CDR2 (germline): MGHDK, SYGVNS. This CDR3 is 18 amino acids long. V dropped 5 bases and J dropped 3; count of bases not matched to a gene: 15. With 60 Vbeta and 13 Jbeta primers, the PCR was carried out. The assay was immunoSEQ multiplex PCR, and TCRdb's table has in-frame clones only and misses some. There are nearly 70,000 clones in the sample; about 74% occur only once, and 11% lies in the top ten. Sequenced: PBMCs. The chain carries TRBV25-1 and TRBJ1-4; the match to TRBD1 covers 7 bases. The source of this sequence is a woman aged 60-70 years in good health and CMV-seropositive. Here the CDR3 DNA reads TGTGCCAGCAGTCCCCCGCACAGGGGCGCCGGCTCTAATGAAAAACTGTTTTTT. This sequence encodes CASSPPHRGAGSNEKLFF. Full variable domain (rest looked up from reference TRBV25-1 and TRBJ1-4): EADIYQTPRYLVIGTGKKITLECSQTMGHDKMYWYQQDPGMELHLIHYSYGVNSTEKGDLSSESTVSRIRTEHFPLTLESARPSHTSQYLCASSPPHRGAGSNEKLFFGSGTQLSVL.